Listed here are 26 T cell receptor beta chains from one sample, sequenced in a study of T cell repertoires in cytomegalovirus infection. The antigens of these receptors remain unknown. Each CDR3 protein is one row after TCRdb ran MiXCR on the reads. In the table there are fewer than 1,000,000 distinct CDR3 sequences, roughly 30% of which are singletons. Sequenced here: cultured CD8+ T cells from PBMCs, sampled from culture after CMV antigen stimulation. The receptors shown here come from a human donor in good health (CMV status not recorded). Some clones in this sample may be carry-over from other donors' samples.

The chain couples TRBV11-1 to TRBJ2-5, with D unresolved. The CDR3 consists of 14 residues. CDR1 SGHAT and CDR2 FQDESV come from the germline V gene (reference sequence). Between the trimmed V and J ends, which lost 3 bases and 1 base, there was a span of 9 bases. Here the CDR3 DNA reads TGTGCCAGCAGCTTCGACGACCTCCAAGAGACCCAGTACTTC. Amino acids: CASSFDDLQETQYF.

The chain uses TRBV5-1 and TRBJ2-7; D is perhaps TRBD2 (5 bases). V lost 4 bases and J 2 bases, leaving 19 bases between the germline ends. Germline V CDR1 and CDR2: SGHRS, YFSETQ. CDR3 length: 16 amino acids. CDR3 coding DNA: TGCGCCAGCAGCCTCGACGAAGCACGGGGTACCTACGAGCAGTACTTC. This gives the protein CASSLDEARGTYEQYF.

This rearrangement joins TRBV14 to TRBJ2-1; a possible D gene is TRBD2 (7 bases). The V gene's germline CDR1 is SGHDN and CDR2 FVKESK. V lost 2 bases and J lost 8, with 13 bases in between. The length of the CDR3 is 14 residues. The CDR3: CASSQLRGAYEQFF. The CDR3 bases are TGTGCCAGCAGCCAACTTCGGGGGGCATATGAGCAGTTCTTC.

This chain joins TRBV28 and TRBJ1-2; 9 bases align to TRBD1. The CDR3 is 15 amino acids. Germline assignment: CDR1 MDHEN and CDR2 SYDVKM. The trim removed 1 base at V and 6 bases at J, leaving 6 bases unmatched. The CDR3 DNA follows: TGTGCCAGCAGTTTATTCTGGGGACAGGGAGATGGCTACACCTTC. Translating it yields CASSLFWGQGDGYTF.

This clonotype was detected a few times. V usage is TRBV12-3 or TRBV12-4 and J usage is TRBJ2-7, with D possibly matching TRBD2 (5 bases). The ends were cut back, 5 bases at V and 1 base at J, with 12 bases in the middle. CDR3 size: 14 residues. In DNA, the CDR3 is TGTGCCAGCAGTACCTCGTCGGGGTCCTACGAGCAGTACTTC. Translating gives CASSTSSGSYEQYF.

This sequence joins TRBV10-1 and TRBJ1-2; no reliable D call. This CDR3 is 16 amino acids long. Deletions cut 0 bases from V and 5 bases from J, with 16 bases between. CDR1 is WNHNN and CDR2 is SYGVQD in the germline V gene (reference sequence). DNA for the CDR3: TGCGCCAGCAGTGAGTCGAAAACCGACGGGTTTTATGGCTACACCTTC. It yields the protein CASSESKTDGFYGYTF.

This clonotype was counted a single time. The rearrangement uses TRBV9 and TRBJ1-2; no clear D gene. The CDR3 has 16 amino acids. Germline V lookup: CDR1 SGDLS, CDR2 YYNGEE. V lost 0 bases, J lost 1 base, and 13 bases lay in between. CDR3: CASSVELKGNNYGYTF. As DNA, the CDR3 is TGTGCCAGCAGCGTAGAGCTGAAAGGGAATAACTATGGCTACACCTTC.

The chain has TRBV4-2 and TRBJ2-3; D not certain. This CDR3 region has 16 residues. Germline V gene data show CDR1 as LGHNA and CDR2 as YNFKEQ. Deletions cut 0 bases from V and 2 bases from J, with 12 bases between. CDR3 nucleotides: TGTGCCAGCAGCCAAGAGAATAGTAGGTCCACAGATACGCAGTATTTT. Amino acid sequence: CASSQENSRSTDTQYF.

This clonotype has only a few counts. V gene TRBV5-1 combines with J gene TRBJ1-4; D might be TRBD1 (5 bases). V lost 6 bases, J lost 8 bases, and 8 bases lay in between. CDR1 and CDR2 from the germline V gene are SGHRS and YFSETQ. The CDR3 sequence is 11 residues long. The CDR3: CASTRGEKLFF. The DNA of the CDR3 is TGCGCCAGCACTAGGGGAGAAAAACTGTTTTTT.

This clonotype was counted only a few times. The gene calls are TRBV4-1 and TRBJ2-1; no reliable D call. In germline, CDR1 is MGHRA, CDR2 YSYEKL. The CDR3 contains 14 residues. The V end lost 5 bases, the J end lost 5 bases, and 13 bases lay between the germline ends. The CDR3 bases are TGCGCCAGCAGCGATCCTGATCCCAACAATGAGCAGTTCTTC. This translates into CASSDPDPNNEQFF.

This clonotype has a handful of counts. CDR3 sequence reads: CASSVGGGSQPQHF. CDR3 coding DNA: TGTGCCAGCAGCGTAGGGGGGGGCAGTCAGCCCCAGCATTTT. V gene TRBV9 combines with J gene TRBJ1-5; D perhaps matches TRBD1 (6 bases). The germline CDR1 and CDR2 sequences are SGDLS and YYNGEE. There are 14 residues in the CDR3. Trimming stripped 0 bases from V and 6 bases from J, with 10 bases between. Supplemented by reference TRBV9 and TRBJ1-5, the full variable domain reads DSGVTQTPKHLITATGQRVTLRCSPRSGDLSVYWYQQSLDQGLQFLIQYYNGEERAKGNILERFSAQQFPDLHSELNLSSLELGDSALYFCASSVGGGSQPQHFGDGTRLSIL.

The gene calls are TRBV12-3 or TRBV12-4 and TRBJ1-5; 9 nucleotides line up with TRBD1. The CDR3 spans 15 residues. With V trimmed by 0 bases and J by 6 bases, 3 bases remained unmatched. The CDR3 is CASSLAGTGTQPQHF. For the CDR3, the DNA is TGTGCCAGCAGTTTAGCAGGGACAGGGACTCAGCCCCAGCATTTT.

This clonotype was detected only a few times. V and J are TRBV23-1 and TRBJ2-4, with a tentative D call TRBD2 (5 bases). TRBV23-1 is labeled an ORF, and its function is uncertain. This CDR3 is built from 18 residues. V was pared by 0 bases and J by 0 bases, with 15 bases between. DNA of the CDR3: TGCGCCAGCAGTCAATCACAAGGAAAAGGACTAGCCAAAAACATTCAGTACTTC. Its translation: CASSQSQGKGLAKNIQYF.

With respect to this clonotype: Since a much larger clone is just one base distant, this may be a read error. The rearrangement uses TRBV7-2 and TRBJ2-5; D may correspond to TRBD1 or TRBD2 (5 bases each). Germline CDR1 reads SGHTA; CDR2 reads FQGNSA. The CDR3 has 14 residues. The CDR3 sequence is CASSSEVKGETQCF. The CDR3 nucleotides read TGTGCCAGCAGCTCGGAGGTTAAAGGGGAGACCCAGTGCTTC.

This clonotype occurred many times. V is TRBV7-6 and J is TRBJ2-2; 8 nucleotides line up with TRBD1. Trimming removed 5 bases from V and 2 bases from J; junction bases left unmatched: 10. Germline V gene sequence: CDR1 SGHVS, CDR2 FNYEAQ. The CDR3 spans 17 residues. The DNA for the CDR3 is TGTGCCAGCAGCCACTCCCGGGACAGGACTAACACCGGGGAGCTGTTTTTT. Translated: CASSHSRDRTNTGELFF.

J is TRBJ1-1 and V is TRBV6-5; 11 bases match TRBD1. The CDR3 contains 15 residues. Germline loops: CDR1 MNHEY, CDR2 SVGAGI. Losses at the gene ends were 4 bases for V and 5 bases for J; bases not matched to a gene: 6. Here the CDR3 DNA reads TGTGCCAGCAGTTGGGGACAGGGGGAAGTAACTGAAGCTTTCTTT. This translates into CASSWGQGEVTEAFF.

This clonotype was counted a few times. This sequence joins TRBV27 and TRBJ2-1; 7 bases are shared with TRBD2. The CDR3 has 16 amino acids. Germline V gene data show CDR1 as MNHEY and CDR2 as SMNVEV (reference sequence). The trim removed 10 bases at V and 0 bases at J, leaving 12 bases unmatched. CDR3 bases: TGTGCCATCCAGAGGACCGGGGGGACCTCCTACAATGAGCAGTTCTTC. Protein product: CAIQRTGGTSYNEQFF.

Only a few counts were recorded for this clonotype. The DNA of the CDR3 is TGTGCCAGCAGCCCTCCCGGGACTAGCGGGGGGTCGAACACCGGGGAGCTGTTTTTT. Translation gives CASSPPGTSGGSNTGELFF. The chain employs TRBV7-4 and TRBJ2-2; 15 positions agree with TRBD2. The CDR3 is 19 amino acids. Germline V lookup: CDR1 SGHVT, CDR2 SQSDAQ. Trimming at V came to 5 bases and at J to 0 bases, leaving 7 bases not matched to a gene.

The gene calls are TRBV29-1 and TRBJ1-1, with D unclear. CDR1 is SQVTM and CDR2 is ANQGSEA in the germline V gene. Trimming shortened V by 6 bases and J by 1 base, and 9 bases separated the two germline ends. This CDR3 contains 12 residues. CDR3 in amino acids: CSVKTSNTEAFF. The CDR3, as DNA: TGCAGCGTAAAGACATCGAACACTGAAGCTTTCTTT.

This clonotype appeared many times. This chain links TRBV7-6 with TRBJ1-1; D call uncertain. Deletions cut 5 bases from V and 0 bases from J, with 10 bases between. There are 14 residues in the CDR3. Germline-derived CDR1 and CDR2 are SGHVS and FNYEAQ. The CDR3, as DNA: TGTGCCAGCAGCCCTGGATTTATGAACACTGAAGCTTTCTTT. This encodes CASSPGFMNTEAFF.

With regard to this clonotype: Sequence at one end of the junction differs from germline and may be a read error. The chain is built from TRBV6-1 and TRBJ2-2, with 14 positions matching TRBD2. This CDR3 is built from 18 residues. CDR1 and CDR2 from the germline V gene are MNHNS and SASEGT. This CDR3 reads CVSSEVVTSGGAVGELFF. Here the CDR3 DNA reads TGTGTCAGCAGTGAAGTTGTGACTAGCGGGGGGGCGGTCGGGGAGCTGTTTTTT.

CDR3 loop: CASSYPDMSRVNEQFF. For the CDR3, the DNA is TGTGCCAGCAGTTACCCAGACATGTCCCGAGTAAATGAGCAGTTCTTC. This chain uses TRBV6-2 or TRBV6-3 with TRBJ2-1; no definite D call. This CDR3 region has 16 residues. Trimming took 2 bases from V and 7 from J, leaving 18 bases between them. Germline V lookup: CDR1 MNHEY, CDR2 SVGEGT.

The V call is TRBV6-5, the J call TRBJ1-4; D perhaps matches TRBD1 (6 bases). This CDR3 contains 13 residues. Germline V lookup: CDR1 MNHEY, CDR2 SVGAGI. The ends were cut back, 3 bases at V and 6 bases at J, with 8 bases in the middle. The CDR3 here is CASSYYRDEKLFF. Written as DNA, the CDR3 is TGTGCCAGCAGTTATTACAGGGATGAAAAACTGTTTTTT.

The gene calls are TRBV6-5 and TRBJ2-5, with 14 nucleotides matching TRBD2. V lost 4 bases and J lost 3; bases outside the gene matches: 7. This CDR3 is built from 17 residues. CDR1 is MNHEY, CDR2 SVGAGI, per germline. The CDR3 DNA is TGTGCCAGCAGTTCGGGACTAGCGGGGGTAATGGAAGAGACCCAGTACTTC. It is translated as CASSSGLAGVMEETQYF.

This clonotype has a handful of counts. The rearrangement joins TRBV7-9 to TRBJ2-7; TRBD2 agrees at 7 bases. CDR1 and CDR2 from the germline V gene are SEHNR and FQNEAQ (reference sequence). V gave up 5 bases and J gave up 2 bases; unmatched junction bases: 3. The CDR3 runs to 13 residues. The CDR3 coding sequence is TGTGCCAGCAGCAACCGGGAGGCCTACGAGCAGTACTTC. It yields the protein CASSNREAYEQYF.

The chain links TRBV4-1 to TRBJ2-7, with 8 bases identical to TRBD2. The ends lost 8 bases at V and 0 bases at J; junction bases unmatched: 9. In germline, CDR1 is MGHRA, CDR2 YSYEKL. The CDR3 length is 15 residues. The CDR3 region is CASGAGGGNSYEQYF. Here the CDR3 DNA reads TGCGCCAGCGGGGCTGGCGGGGGGAACTCCTACGAGCAGTACTTC.